The clone carrying this T cell receptor beta chain was observed a single time. The antigen is unknown. Profiled with immunoSEQ multiplex PCR; TCRdb holds only in-frame clones, not every one. Of 35,000 to 45,000 clones listed, 85% to 95% are singletons. The entry originates in a study of graft-versus-host responses after intestinal transplantation. The overall study: Multivisceral, liver-intestinal, or isolated intestinal grafts were transplanted into recipients. The whole recipient group had anti-thymocyte globulin induction followed by tacrolimus and steroids for around 3 years. Study results and caveats: Recipient marrow held GvH clones, some first seen in ileum or blood. Early declines in HvG clones that occurred post-transplant were associated with peak circulating GvH clone levels.

Germline V gene data show CDR1 as SGHAT and CDR2 as FQNNGV. With V trimmed by 1 base and J by 2 bases, 0 bases remained unmatched. This CDR3 comprises 14 residues. The chain recombines TRBV11-2 with TRBJ2-7, with TRBD1 matching over 9 bases. Sequencing was performed on PBMCs, taken approximately 740 days after intestinal transplantation. The receptor's source is a human patient who received an intestinal transplant, so some T cells may come from the graft donor. CDR3 in amino acids: CASSLGDRAYEQYF. CDR3 DNA sequence: TGTGCCAGCAGCTTAGGGGACAGGGCCTACGAGCAGTACTTC.